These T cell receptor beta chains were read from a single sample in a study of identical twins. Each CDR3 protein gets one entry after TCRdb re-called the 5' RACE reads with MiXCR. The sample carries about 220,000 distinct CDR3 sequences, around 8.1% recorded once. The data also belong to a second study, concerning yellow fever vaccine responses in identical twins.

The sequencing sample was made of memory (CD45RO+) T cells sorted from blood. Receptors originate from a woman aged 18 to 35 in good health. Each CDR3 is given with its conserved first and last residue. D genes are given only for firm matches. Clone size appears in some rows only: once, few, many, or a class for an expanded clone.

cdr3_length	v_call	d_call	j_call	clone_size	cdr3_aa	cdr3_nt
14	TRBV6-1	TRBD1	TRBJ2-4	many	CASRPADRGNIQYF	TGTGCCAGCAGACCCGCGGACAGGGGAAACATTCAGTACTTC
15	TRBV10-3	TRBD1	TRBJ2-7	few	CAISESQGKSYEQYF	TGTGCCATCAGTGAGTCACAGGGGAAATCCTACGAGCAGTACTTC
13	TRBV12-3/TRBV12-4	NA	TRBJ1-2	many	CASSADPLLGYTF	TGTGCCAGCAGCGCTGACCCGCTTCTTGGCTACACCTTC
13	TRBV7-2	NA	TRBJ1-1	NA	CASSLDRGSEAFF	TGTGCCAGCAGCTTAGATCGAGGTTCTGAAGCTTTCTTT
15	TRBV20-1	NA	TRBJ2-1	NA	CSARAPQVVMNEQFF	TGCAGTGCTAGAGCCCCACAGGTCGTGATGAATGAGCAGTTCTTC
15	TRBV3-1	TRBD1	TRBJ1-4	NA	CASSLRDREIEKLFF	TGTGCCAGCAGCCTACGGGACAGGGAGATTGAAAAACTGTTTTTT
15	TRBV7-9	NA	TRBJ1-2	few	CASSLSGGANYGYTF	TGTGCCAGCAGCTTAAGCGGGGGAGCTAACTATGGCTACACCTTC
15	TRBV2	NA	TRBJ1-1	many	CASSEKRSPNTEAFF	TGTGCCAGCAGTGAAAAGCGATCTCCGAACACTGAAGCTTTCTTT
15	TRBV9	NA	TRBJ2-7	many	CASSTGTRLVYEQYF	TGTGCCAGCAGCACTGGGACGCGGCTAGTCTACGAGCAGTACTTC
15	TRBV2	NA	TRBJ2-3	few	CASRELGTSTDTQYF	TGTGCCAGCAGGGAACTTGGGACTAGCACAGATACGCAGTATTTT
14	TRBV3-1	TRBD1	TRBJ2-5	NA	CASSHGTGGETQYF	TGTGCCAGCAGCCACGGGACAGGGGGAGAGACCCAGTACTTC
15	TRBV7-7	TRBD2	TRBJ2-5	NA	CASSLTGLSQETQYF	TGTGCTAGCAGCCTTACGGGACTATCGCAAGAGACCCAGTACTTC
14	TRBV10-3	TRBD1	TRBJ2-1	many	CASKATGSYNEQFF	TGTGCCTCTAAGGCGACAGGGAGCTACAATGAGCAGTTCTTC
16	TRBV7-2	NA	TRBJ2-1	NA	CASSLVSGYSYNEQFF	TGTGCCAGCAGCTTAGTGTCTGGATATTCCTACAATGAGCAGTTCTTC
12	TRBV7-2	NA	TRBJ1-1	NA	CASSSQGTEAFF	TGTGCCAGCAGCTCACAGGGCACTGAAGCTTTCTTT
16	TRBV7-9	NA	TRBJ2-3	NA	CASSLAVLVSKDTQYF	TGTGCCAGCAGCTTAGCCGTACTAGTTTCTAAAGATACGCAGTATTTT
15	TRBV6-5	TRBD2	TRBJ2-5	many	CASSYSAGGPETQYF	TGTGCCAGCAGTTACTCAGCGGGGGGGCCAGAGACCCAGTACTTC
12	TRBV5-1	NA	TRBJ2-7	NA	CASSFRGDEQYF	TGCGCCAGCAGCTTCAGGGGTGACGAGCAGTACTTC
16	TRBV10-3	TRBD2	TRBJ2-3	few	CAISRSGTSGTDTQYF	TGTGCCATCAGCCGGTCGGGGACTAGCGGCACAGATACGCAGTATTTT
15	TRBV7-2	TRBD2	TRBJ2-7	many	CASTFFTGLVNEQYF	TGTGCCAGTACATTTTTTACGGGACTAGTGAACGAGCAGTACTTC
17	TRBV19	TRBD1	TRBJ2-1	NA	CASSTPVGRGLSNEQFF	TGTGCCAGTAGTACCCCGGTGGGCAGGGGGCTCAGCAATGAGCAGTTCTTC
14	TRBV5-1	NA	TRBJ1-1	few	CASSLEVGGTEAFF	TGCGCCAGCAGCTTGGAGGTAGGGGGCACTGAAGCTTTCTTT
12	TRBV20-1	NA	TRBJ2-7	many	CSGITDTYEQYF	TGCAGTGGAATAACGGATACTTACGAGCAGTACTTC
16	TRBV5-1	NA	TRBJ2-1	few	CASSLSTQTGYNEQFF	TGCGCCAGCAGCTTGTCTACTCAGACCGGGTACAATGAGCAGTTCTTC
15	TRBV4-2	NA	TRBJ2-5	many	CASSQSWTPQETQYF	TGTGCCAGCAGCCAGAGCTGGACGCCCCAAGAGACCCAGTACTTC
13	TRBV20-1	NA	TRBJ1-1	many	CSVAQPGGTEAFF	TGCAGTGTGGCCCAACCCGGGGGCACTGAAGCTTTCTTT
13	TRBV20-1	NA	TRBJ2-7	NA	CSATGQSTYEQYF	TGCAGTGCGACCGGACAGAGTACCTACGAGCAGTACTTC
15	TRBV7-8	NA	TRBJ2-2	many	CASSFWDSSTGELFF	TGTGCCAGCAGCTTTTGGGACTCGTCCACCGGGGAGCTGTTTTTT
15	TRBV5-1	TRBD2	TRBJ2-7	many	CASSHGLAGVDEQYF	TGCGCCAGCAGCCATGGACTAGCGGGAGTCGACGAGCAGTACTTC
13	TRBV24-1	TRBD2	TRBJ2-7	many	CATGTSGRNEQYF	TGTGCCACCGGGACTAGCGGGAGGAACGAGCAGTACTTC
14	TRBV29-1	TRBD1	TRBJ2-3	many	CSVDSTGAGDTQYF	TGCAGCGTTGACTCCACAGGGGCCGGAGATACGCAGTATTTT
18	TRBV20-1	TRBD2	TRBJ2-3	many	CSARDPSPAGGLGDTQYF	TGCAGTGCTAGAGACCCATCGCCCGCGGGGGGGCTCGGGGATACGCAGTATTTT
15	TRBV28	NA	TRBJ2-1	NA	CASRGGGKHPNEQFF	TGTGCCAGCAGAGGCGGCGGGAAGCATCCCAATGAGCAGTTCTTC
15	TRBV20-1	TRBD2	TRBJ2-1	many	CSAFGSGGGVTEQFF	TGCAGTGCCTTCGGTAGCGGGGGGGGCGTTACTGAGCAGTTCTTC
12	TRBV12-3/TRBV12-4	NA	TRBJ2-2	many	CASSFWGGELFF	TGTGCCAGCAGTTTTTGGGGCGGGGAGCTGTTTTTT
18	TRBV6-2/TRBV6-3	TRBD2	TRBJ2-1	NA	CASRPGLAEASSYNEQFF	TGTGCCAGCAGGCCCGGACTAGCGGAGGCCTCCTCCTACAATGAGCAGTTCTTC
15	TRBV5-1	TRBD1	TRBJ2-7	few	CASSRTGSSYYEQYF	TGCGCCAGCAGCAGGACAGGTTCGTCTTACTACGAGCAGTACTTC
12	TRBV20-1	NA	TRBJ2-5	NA	CSAPIGGETQYF	TGCAGTGCGCCTATTGGGGGAGAGACCCAGTACTTC
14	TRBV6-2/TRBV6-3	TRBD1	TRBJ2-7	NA	CASSHGQGASEQYF	TGTGCCAGCAGTCACGGACAGGGGGCCAGCGAGCAGTACTTC
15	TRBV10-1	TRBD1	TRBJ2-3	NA	CAIGTVRPSTDTQYF	TGCGCCATTGGGACAGTCAGGCCCTCCACAGATACGCAGTATTTT
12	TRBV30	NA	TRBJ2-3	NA	CAWSPGTGTQYF	TGTGCCTGGAGTCCCGGGACCGGCACGCAGTATTTT
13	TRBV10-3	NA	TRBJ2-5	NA	CAINKGAGETQYF	TGTGCCATCAATAAAGGGGCCGGGGAGACCCAGTACTTC
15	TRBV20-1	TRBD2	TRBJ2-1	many	CSARAGAGINNEQFF	TGCAGTGCTAGAGCTGGAGCGGGGATAAACAATGAGCAGTTCTTC
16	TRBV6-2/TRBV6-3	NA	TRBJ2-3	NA	CASTSWGGPSTDTQYF	TGTGCCAGCACTTCGTGGGGGGGGCCGAGCACAGATACGCAGTATTTT
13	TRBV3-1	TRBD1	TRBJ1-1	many	CASSTDRGTEAFF	TGTGCCAGCAGCACAGACAGGGGCACTGAAGCTTTCTTT
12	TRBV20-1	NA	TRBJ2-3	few	CSARDQGDTQYF	TGCAGTGCTAGAGATCAGGGAGATACGCAGTATTTT
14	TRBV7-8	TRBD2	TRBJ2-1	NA	CASCRSGGGDVQFF	TGTGCCAGCTGCCGGTCGGGAGGCGGGGATGTGCAGTTCTTC
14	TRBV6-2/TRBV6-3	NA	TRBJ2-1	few	CASSYSIIGGDQFF	TGTGCCAGCAGTTACTCGATCATTGGAGGGGATCAGTTCTTC
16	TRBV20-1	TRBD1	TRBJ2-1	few	CSARYTGGDSYNEQFF	TGCAGTGCTAGGTACACAGGGGGTGACTCCTACAATGAGCAGTTCTTC
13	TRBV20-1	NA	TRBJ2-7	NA	CSASADKIYEQYF	TGCAGTGCTAGCGCGGACAAGATCTACGAGCAGTACTTC
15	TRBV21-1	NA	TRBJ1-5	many	CASSGQRISNQPQHF	TGTGCCAGCAGCGGACAGAGAATCAGCAATCAGCCCCAGCATTTT
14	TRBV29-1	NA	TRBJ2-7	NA	CSVGQGGAVNEQYF	TGCAGCGTGGGCCAGGGGGGGGCGGTCAACGAGCAGTACTTC
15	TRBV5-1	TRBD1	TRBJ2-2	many	CASSPGQANTGELFF	TGCGCCAGCAGCCCGGGACAGGCGAACACCGGGGAGCTGTTTTTT
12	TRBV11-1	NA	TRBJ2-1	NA	CASSPQDREQFF	TGTGCCAGCAGCCCACAGGACAGAGAGCAGTTCTTC
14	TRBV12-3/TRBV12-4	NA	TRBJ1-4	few	CASKIGAGIEKLFF	TGTGCCAGCAAAATAGGGGCAGGGATTGAAAAACTGTTTTTT
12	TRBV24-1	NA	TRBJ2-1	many	CATSDGGYEQFF	TGTGCCACCAGTGATGGGGGCTATGAGCAGTTCTTC
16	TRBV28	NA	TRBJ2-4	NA	CASRPRGDAAKNIQYF	TGTGCCAGCAGACCAAGGGGGGATGCGGCCAAAAACATTCAGTACTTC
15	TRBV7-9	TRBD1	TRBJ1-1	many	CASSTPDRMNTEAFF	TGTGCCAGCAGCACCCCGGACAGGATGAACACTGAAGCTTTCTTT